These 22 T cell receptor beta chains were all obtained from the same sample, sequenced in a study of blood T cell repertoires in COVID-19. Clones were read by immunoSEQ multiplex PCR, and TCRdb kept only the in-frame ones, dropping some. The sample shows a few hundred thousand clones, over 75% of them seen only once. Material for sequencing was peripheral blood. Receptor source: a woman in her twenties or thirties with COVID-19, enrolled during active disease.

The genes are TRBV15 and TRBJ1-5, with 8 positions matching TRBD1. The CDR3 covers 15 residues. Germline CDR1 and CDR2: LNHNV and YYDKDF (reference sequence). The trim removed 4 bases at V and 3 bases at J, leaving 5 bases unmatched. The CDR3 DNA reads TGTGCCACCAGCACGGAGACAGGGGTCAATCAGCCCCAGCATTTT. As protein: CATSTETGVNQPQHF.

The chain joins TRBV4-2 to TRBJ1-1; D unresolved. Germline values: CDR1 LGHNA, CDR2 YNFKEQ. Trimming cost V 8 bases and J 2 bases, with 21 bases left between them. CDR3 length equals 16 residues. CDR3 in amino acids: CASSNPLRGSNTEAFF. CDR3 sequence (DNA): TGTGCCAGCTCTAATCCTTTGCGGGGTTCAAACACTGAAGCTTTCTTT.

The CDR3 region has the DNA TGTGCCAGCAGTTTACGTCCCAGGGATTACTACAATGAGCAGTTCTTC. This gives the protein CASSLRPRDYYNEQFF. V usage is TRBV27 and J usage is TRBJ2-1; D might be TRBD1 (5 bases). Trimming stripped 2 bases from V and 3 bases from J, with 14 bases between. CDR3 length equals 16 residues. Germline CDR1 reads MNHEY; CDR2 reads SMNVEV (reference sequence).

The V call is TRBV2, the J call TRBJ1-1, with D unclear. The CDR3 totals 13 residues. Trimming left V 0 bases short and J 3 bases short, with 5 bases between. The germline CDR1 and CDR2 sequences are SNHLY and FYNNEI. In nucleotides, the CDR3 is TGTGCCAGCAGTGAAGCCTTAGACACTGAAGCTTTCTTT. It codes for CASSEALDTEAFF.

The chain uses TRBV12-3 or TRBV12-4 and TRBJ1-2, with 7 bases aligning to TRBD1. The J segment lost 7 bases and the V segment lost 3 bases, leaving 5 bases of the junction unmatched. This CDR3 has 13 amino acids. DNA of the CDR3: TGTGCCAGCAGTTTGGACAGGATAGGTGGCTACACCTTC. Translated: CASSLDRIGGYTF.

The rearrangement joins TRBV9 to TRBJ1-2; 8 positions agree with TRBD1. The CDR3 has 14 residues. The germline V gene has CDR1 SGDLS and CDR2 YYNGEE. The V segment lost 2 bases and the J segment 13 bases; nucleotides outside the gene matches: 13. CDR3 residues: CASSVTGARLATTF. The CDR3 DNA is TGTGCCAGCAGCGTGACAGGGGCACGGCTGGCGACCACCTTC. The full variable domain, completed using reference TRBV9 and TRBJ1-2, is DSGVTQTPKHLITATGQRVTLRCSPRSGDLSVYWYQQSLDQGLQFLIQYYNGEERAKGNILERFSAQQFPDLHSELNLSSLELGDSALYFCASSVTGARLATTFGSGTRLTVV.

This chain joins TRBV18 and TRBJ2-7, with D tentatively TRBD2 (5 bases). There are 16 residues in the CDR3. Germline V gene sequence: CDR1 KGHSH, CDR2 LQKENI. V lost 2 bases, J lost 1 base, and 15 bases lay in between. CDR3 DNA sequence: TGTGCCAGCTCACCAGTGAGTCTAGCCTTGTCCTACGAGCAGTACTTC. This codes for CASSPVSLALSYEQYF.

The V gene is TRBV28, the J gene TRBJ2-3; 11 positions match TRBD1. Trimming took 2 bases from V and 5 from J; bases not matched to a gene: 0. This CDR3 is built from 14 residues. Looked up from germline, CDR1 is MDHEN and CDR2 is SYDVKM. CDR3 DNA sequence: TGTGCCAGCAGTTTAGGGACAGGGGGAGATACGCAGTATTTT. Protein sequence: CASSLGTGGDTQYF.

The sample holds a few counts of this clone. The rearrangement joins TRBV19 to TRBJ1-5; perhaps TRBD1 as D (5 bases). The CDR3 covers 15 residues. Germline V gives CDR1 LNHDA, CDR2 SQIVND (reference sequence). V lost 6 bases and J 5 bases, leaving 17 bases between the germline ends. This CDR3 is CASRGRIAGDQPQHF. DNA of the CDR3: TGTGCCAGTAGGGGGCGCATAGCAGGTGATCAGCCCCAGCATTTT.

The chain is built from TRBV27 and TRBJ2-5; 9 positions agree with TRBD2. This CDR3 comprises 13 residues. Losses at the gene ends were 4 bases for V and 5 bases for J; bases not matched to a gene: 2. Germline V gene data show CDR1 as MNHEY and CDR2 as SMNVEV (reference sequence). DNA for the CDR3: TGTGCCAGCAGTTCGGGACTAGCCGAGACCCAGTACTTC. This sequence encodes CASSSGLAETQYF.

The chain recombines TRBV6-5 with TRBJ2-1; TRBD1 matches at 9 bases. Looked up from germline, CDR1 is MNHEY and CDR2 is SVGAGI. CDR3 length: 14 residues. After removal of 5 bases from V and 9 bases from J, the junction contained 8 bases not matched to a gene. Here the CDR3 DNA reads TGTGCCAGCAGTCCACTGGACAGGGGAGGTGAGCAGTTCTTC. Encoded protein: CASSPLDRGGEQFF.

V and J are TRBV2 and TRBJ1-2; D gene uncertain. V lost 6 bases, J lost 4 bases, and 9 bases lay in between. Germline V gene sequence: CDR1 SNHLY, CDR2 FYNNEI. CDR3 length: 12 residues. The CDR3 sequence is CASSSFSYGYTF. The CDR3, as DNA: TGTGCCAGCAGCTCGTTTTCCTATGGCTACACCTTC.

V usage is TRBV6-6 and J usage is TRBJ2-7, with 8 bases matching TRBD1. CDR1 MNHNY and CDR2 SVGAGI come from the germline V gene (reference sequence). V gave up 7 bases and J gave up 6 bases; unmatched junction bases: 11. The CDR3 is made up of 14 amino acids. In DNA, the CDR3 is TGTGCCAGCAATTTGGACAGGGAATATGCCGAGCAGTACTTC. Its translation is CASNLDREYAEQYF.

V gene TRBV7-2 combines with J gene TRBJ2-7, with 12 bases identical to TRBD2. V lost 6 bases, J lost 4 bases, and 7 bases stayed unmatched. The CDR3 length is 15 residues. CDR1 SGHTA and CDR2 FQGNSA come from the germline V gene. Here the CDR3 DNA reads TGTGCCAGCAGACAGACTAGCGGGAGTTTTTACGAGCAGTACTTC. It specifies CASRQTSGSFYEQYF.

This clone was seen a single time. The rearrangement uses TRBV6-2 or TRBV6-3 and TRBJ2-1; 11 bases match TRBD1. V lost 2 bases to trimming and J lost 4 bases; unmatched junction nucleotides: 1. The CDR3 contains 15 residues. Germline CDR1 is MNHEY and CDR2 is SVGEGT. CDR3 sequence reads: CASSYRDRGYNEQFF. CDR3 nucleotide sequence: TGTGCCAGCAGTTACCGGGACAGGGGGTACAATGAGCAGTTCTTC.

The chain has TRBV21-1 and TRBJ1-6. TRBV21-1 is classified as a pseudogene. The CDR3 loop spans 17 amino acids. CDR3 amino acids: CASSIELRPAGNSPLHF. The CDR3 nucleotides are TGTGCCAGCAGCATAGAGCTCCGCCCGGCGGGTAATTCACCCCTCCACTTT.

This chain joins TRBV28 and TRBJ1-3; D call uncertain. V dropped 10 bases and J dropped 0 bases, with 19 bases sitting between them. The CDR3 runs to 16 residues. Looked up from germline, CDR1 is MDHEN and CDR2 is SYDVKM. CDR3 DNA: TGTGCCATCCGAAGGCGGGGTCCCCTCTCTGGAAACACCATATATTTT. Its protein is CAIRRRGPLSGNTIYF.

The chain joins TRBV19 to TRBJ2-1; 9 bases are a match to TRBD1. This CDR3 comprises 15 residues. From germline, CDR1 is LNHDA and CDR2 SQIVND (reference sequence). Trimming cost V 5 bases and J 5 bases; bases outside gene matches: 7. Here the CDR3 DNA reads TGTGCCAGTAGTGTATACAGGGGGCAGAACAATGAGCAGTTCTTC. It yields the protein CASSVYRGQNNEQFF.

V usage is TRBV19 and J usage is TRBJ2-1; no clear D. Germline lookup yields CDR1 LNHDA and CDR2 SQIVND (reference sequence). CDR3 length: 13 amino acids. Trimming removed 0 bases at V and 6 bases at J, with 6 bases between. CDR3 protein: CASSIDPSNEQFF. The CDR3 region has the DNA TGTGCCAGTAGTATAGATCCCTCCAATGAGCAGTTCTTC.

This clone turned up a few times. As DNA, the CDR3 is TGTGCCAGCAGTGGACCGGGACAGGGCGGCTATGGCTACACCTTC. Encoded protein: CASSGPGQGGYGYTF. The chain combines TRBV3-1 (or the pseudogene TRBV3-2) with TRBJ1-2; 9 bases align to TRBD1. This CDR3 comprises 15 residues. V was clipped by 6 bases and J by 4 bases; unmatched bases: 9. Germline loops: CDR1 LGHDT, CDR2 YNNKEL (reference sequence).

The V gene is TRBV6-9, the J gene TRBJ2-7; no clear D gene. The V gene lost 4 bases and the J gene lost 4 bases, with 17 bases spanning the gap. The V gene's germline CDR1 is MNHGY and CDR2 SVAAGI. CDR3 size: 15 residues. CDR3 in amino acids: CASSCGFRGVYEQYF. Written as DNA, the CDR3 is TGTGCCAGCAGTTGTGGGTTCCGAGGAGTTTACGAGCAGTACTTC.

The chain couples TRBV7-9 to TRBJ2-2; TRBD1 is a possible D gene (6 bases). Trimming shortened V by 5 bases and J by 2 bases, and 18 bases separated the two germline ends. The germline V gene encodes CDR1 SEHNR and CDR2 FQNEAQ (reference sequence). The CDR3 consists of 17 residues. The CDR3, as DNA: TGTGCCAGCAGCCGGTCCATTACGGGACACAACACCGGGGAGCTGTTTTTT. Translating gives CASSRSITGHNTGELFF.